The 18 T cell receptor beta chains presented below share a single source sample, sequenced in a study of cytomegalovirus exposure and HLA in healthy donors. A multiplex PCR was run with 60 Vbeta primers and 13 Jbeta primers. This table comes from immunoSEQ multiplex PCR, and its TCRdb copy is limited to in-frame clones, with some not included. Among 150,000 to 250,000 clones, roughly four fifths were seen once, and the ten largest hold 0.098%. What was sequenced was PBMCs. The receptors originated from a boy under 10 years old in good health and CMV-seronegative.

The chain recombines TRBV6-5 with TRBJ2-7, with 10 bases that match TRBD1. Trimming at V came to 2 bases and at J to 5 bases, leaving 3 bases not matched to a gene. The CDR3 spans 14 residues. Germline lookup yields CDR1 MNHEY and CDR2 SVGAGI. The CDR3 loop is CASSYGTGDHEQYF. The CDR3, as DNA: TGTGCCAGCAGTTACGGGACAGGGGATCACGAGCAGTACTTC.

V usage is TRBV11-2 and J usage is TRBJ2-3, with 8 bases fitting TRBD2. The CDR3 runs to 16 residues. V lost 5 bases and J lost 2; bases outside the gene matches: 9. The germline V gene has CDR1 SGHAT and CDR2 FQNNGV. CDR3 protein: CASSRTGLVYTDTQYF. The CDR3 coding sequence is TGTGCCAGCAGCCGAACGGGACTAGTGTACACAGATACGCAGTATTTT.

The chain recombines TRBV6-1 with TRBJ1-3, with D perhaps TRBD1 (5 bases). The ends were cut back, 3 bases at V and 11 bases at J, with 14 bases in the middle. The germline CDR1 and CDR2 sequences are MNHNS and SASEGT. The CDR3 is made up of 13 amino acids. CDR3 sequence reads: CASSDRVRYPIYF. The CDR3 nucleotides read TGTGCCAGCAGTGACAGGGTTCGGTATCCCATATATTTT.

The chain recombines TRBV27 with TRBJ2-7, with 7 bases fitting TRBD1. This CDR3 has 14 residues. V shed 4 bases and J 6 bases; nucleotides not matched to a gene: 9. Germline CDR1 reads MNHEY; CDR2 reads SMNVEV (reference sequence). For the CDR3, the DNA is TGTGCCAGCAGTTCGGACAACAGGGGATCCGAGCAGTACTTC. Its protein is CASSSDNRGSEQYF.

The rearrangement uses TRBV7-2 and TRBJ2-7; 10 bases agree with TRBD1. The V segment lost 5 bases and the J segment 3 bases; nucleotides outside the gene matches: 7. Germline CDR1 reads SGHTA; CDR2 reads FQGNSA. The CDR3 sequence is 15 residues long. CDR3 protein: CASSASDRGLYEQYF. As DNA, the CDR3 is TGTGCCAGCAGCGCCTCTGACAGGGGGCTCTACGAGCAGTACTTC.

V gene TRBV5-6 combines with J gene TRBJ1-2; D uncertain. This CDR3 has 12 residues. V lost 3 bases to trimming and J lost 6 bases, with 9 bases between them. In germline, CDR1 is SGHDT, CDR2 YYEEEE. CDR3 in DNA: TGTGCCAGCAGCTCTGACAAGAATGGCTACACCTTC. Translating it yields CASSSDKNGYTF.

The chain carries TRBV6-1 and TRBJ2-4, with 10 nucleotides matching TRBD1. V was pared by 2 bases and J by 10 bases, with 2 bases of the junction left unmatched. CDR3 length: 13 residues. The germline V gene has CDR1 MNHNS and CDR2 SASEGT. CDR3: CASSERDRGIQYF. DNA of the CDR3: TGTGCCAGCAGTGAAAGGGACAGGGGTATTCAGTACTTC.

This chain joins TRBV6-6 and TRBJ2-7, with a tentative D call TRBD1 (6 bases). This CDR3 contains 13 residues. The V and J ends lost 4 bases and 6 bases respectively, with 13 bases between them. CDR1 and CDR2 from the germline V gene are MNHNY and SVGAGI (reference sequence). Here the CDR3 DNA reads TGTGCCAGCAGTTCGAGTACAGGGACCGAGCAGTACTTC. Translating gives CASSSSTGTEQYF.

V and J are TRBV4-1 and TRBJ2-1; TRBD2 might be the D (6 bases). The CDR3 is 16 amino acids. In germline, CDR1 is MGHRA, CDR2 YSYEKL. Trimming pared 5 bases from V and 8 bases from J, leaving 22 bases between. The chain's CDR3 is CASSVPSGVALHEQFF. DNA of the CDR3: TGCGCCAGCAGCGTACCCTCGGGAGTAGCCCTCCATGAGCAGTTCTTC.

This rearrangement joins TRBV5-1 to TRBJ1-5; weak D call: TRBD1 (5 bases). Germline lookup yields CDR1 SGHRS and CDR2 YFSETQ. V was pared by 0 bases and J by 1 base, with 8 bases between. The CDR3 runs to 15 residues. This chain's CDR3 is CASSLGHRSNQPQHF. In DNA form, the CDR3 reads TGCGCCAGCAGCTTGGGTCACAGGAGCAATCAGCCCCAGCATTTT.

The V call is TRBV6-5, the J call TRBJ2-1; maybe TRBD1 (5 bases). V lost 6 bases and J 2 bases, leaving 14 bases between the germline ends. CDR3 length equals 15 residues. Looked up from germline, CDR1 is MNHEY and CDR2 is SVGAGI. CDR3 nucleotides: TGTGCCAGCAGAGACAGCGTAACCCCCTACAATGAGCAGTTCTTC. As protein: CASRDSVTPYNEQFF.

The rearrangement uses TRBV9 and TRBJ1-1; D is unresolved. The V end lost 3 bases, the J end lost 1 base, and 13 bases lay between the germline ends. The CDR3 is 15 residues long. Germline lookup yields CDR1 SGDLS and CDR2 YYNGEE. The CDR3 sequence is CASSGRDGRNTEAFF. CDR3 bases: TGTGCCAGCAGCGGCCGAGATGGGAGGAACACTGAAGCTTTCTTT.

The chain couples TRBV7-2 to TRBJ2-3; D might be TRBD2 (5 bases). Deletions cut 10 bases from V and 3 bases from J, with 14 bases between. CDR3 length: 13 amino acids. The germline V gene has CDR1 SGHTA and CDR2 FQGNSA. CDR3 in amino acids: CATDFLGTDTQYF. In DNA, the CDR3 is TGTGCCACGGACTTCTTGGGGACAGATACGCAGTATTTT.

The rearrangement links TRBV6-5 to TRBJ1-2, with D possibly being TRBD1 (6 bases). The germline V gene encodes CDR1 MNHEY and CDR2 SVGAGI. The CDR3 length is 12 residues. V was trimmed by 6 bases and J by 8 bases, leaving 13 bases between them. For the CDR3, the DNA is TGTGCCAGCAGCCCTCGGACAGCCGGCTACACCTTC. Protein sequence: CASSPRTAGYTF.

The V call is TRBV5-4, the J call TRBJ2-1; D may be TRBD2 (5 bases). The germline V gene encodes CDR1 SGHNT and CDR2 YYREEE (reference sequence). Trimming cost V 7 bases and J 8 bases, with 25 bases left between them. The CDR3 totals 16 residues. The CDR3 sequence is CASRLGPSWFFDEQFF. Here the CDR3 DNA reads TGTGCCAGCCGCCTGGGTCCTAGCTGGTTTTTCGATGAGCAGTTCTTC.

The chain uses TRBV27 and TRBJ1-5, with D tentatively TRBD1 (5 bases). The V end lost 1 base, the J end lost 3 bases, and 19 bases lay between the germline ends. In germline, CDR1 is MNHEY, CDR2 SMNVEV (reference sequence). This CDR3 contains 18 residues. The CDR3 spells CASSLFAPQGAPNQPQHF. Here the CDR3 DNA reads TGTGCCAGCAGTTTATTCGCCCCCCAAGGGGCCCCCAATCAGCCCCAGCATTTT.

The J gene is TRBJ1-1, the V gene TRBV7-9; no clear D gene. Deletions cut 5 bases from V and 0 bases from J, with 19 bases between. CDR1 is SEHNR, CDR2 FQNEAQ, per germline (reference sequence). The CDR3 sequence is 17 residues long. In nucleotides, the CDR3 is TGTGCCAGCAGCCCTTATCCGGTGGGAGGGCTGAACACTGAAGCTTTCTTT. Its protein product is CASSPYPVGGLNTEAFF.

For this clone: Other nucleotide sequences from this sample produce the same CDR3. The chain links TRBV6-5 to TRBJ1-1; D is possibly TRBD1 (5 bases). There are 13 residues in the CDR3. Per germline, CDR1 MNHEY and CDR2 SVGAGI. Trimming shortened V by 3 bases and J by 2 bases, and 7 bases separated the two germline ends. CDR3 DNA sequence: TGTGCCAGCAGTTATGACAGAAACACTGAAGCTTTCTTT. It translates to CASSYDRNTEAFF.